The present T cell receptor beta chain was sequenced within a study of blood T cell repertoires in COVID-19 (dated by TCRdb to 2020 to 2021). Study-wide context: Samples from collaborators originated in the United States, Italy and Spain and spanned both the acute and convalescent phases of COVID-19. The prospective study material was composed of cDNA or gDNA derived from T cells, B-cell-depleted T cells, or PBMCs. The dataset comprised deeply sampled blood TCRbeta repertoires from subjects exposed to, actively infected with, or recovered from COVID-19. The repertoires were made available in a free public database intended to serve as a resource for research on the immune response to SARS-CoV-2. Samples came from the ongoing ImmuneRACE study (first 160 participants) plus 1,254 subjects from 6 global collaborators. A de-identified subject ID, COVID-19 status, age in years and sex were almost always included in the sample metadata. HLA class I and class II types, where available, came from metadata supplied by the sample provider rather than from assay-based typing.

Comments on this clone: The antigen it binds to is not known. Per-base quality was not reported, and no clone a single base away is much larger than it.

Broader findings and caveats from the paper: Clinical and demographic metadata were provided uncurated, with the amount varying by source and participant.

TCRbeta CDR3 regions were amplified from genomic DNA by means of the immunoSEQ Assay, a bias-controlled multiplex PCR. Per the source publication's procedure: The number of nucleated cells in each sample was estimated from the amplification of reference gene primers within the assay. To quantify the absolute abundance of each unique TCRbeta CDR3 rearrangement, sequence reads were collapsed and filtered. Productive Simpson clonality was computed per sample as the square root of Simpson's diversity index over productive rearrangements. TCRdb stores this immuneACCESS table with in-frame sequences only. Part of the clones is absent; in the studies checked, under half of the shortfall reflects unresolved V genes, and no reason is known for the rest. The DNA was the basis for D and trimming; V, J and clone size are from that table. For this sample the table gives 200,000 to 250,000 clones, of which approximately 86% were detected only once. Jointly, the top ten make up around 1.5% of the sample.

Another Seattle source contributed samples from volunteer blood donors who had recovered from COVID-19. Whole blood was collected in K2EDTA tubes by collaborating institutions according to the institutions' own protocols. For TCRbeta analysis, collaborator samples were shipped as frozen whole blood, as isolated PBMCs, or as DNA extracted from either sample type. A distance of 13 bases separates the germline ends of V and J, which lose 0 bases and 5 bases respectively. From cysteine to phenylalanine, the CDR3 is 16 amino acids long. Solely the CDR3 DNA is kept, with 48 bases framed from the first base. CDR1 and CDR2, per the germline V gene, are MNHEY and SVGAGI.

This TCR was sampled from a woman aged 55 to 70 who had recovered from COVID-19. This sequence uses TRBV6-5 and TRBJ1-4; a tentative D call is TRBD1 (6 bases match). The sequenced material came from peripheral blood. The DNA is TGTGCCAGCAGTTACTCGTGGGGGGGCGTAAATGAAAAACTGTTTTTT. The encoded protein is CASSYSWGGVNEKLFF.